The rows below give T cell receptor beta chains drawn from one sample of a study of OX40 agonist ivuxolimab in advanced cancers. Libraries were prepared by immunoSEQ multiplex PCR; TCRdb keeps only in-frame clonotypes and omits some of them. The sample carries 65,000 to 90,000 clones, 65% to 90% recorded once. This specimen consisted of CD4+ or CD8+ T cells sorted from blood, obtained in a trial of the OX40 agonist ivuxolimab. Receptors originate from an adult with an advanced solid tumor such as melanoma, head and neck, liver or kidney cancer. Both conserved end residues are part of each CDR3. Only some rows state a clone size, as once, few, many or a class for expanded clones.

CASSLGPEGSNSYEQYF 17 TRBV5-6 NA
CASSQGRGARGNTIYF 16 TRBV18 NA
CASSLQGQQGARTGELFF 18 TRBV7-2 NA
CASSFRTANEKLFF 14 TRBV5-4 NA
CASSADGPYGYTF 13 TRBV6-5 NA
CSVETGDLGYEQYF 14 TRBV29-1 NA
CASSPDENRVGKLFF 15 TRBV6-6 NA
CASSEMVGGYSTDTQYF 17 TRBV6-1 NA
CASRDRENNSPLHF 14 TRBV27 NA
CASSLVGVATGTDTQYF 17 TRBV5-1 NA
CASSQDAGTATQYF 14 TRBV4-1 NA
CASSGRLGRRTSGANVLTF 19 TRBV10-2 NA
CASSPRTDGYTF 12 TRBV18 NA
CASSSPKGMGTVKSEQFF 18 TRBV7-6 NA
CASSVGGPLTDTQYF 15 TRBV2 NA
CASSNPGSLYEQYF 14 TRBV6-1 NA
CASSPSGSDEQFF 13 TRBV7-3 NA
CASSFTGEGSYEQYF 15 TRBV6-5 few
CASSIGQNTQYF 12 TRBV7-9 NA
CASSQGGIAGGAYEQYF 17 TRBV4-2 NA
CASSSSTGTSYEQYF 15 TRBV9 NA
CASSLVEEKLFF 12 TRBV11-2 NA